The sequence of this T cell receptor beta chain was determined in a study of blood T cell repertoires in COVID-19. Authors' data handling: Reference gene primer amplification gave estimated nucleated cell counts. The protocol was immunoSEQ multiplex PCR, while the TCRdb copy is restricted to in-frame clones and leaves out a portion. For V, J and clone size, that table is used; D and trimming come from the DNA. Here the sample spans some 240,000 clones, approximately 80% being singletons. Remarks on this clone: In the same sample, other DNA sequences code for this CDR3.

The V segment lost 5 bases and the J segment 0 bases; nucleotides outside the gene matches: 4. The CDR3 runs 15 residues. CDR1 is SGHTA and CDR2 is FQGNSA in the germline V gene. The chain combines TRBV7-2 with TRBJ1-5; the match to TRBD1 covers 7 bases. Sequenced material: peripheral blood. This TCR was recovered from a woman aged 80 or over with acute or convalescent COVID-19. CDR3 in DNA: TGTGCCAGCAGCCTAAACAGGGGTAGCAATCAGCCCCAGCATTTT. It translates to CASSLNRGSNQPQHF.